This T cell receptor beta chain comes out of a study of blood T cell repertoires in COVID-19. In the study overall: The study drew acute and convalescent COVID-19 samples from the United States, Italy and Spain. T cells, B-cell-depleted T cells, or PBMCs supplied cDNA or gDNA.

CDR3 length: 14 residues. The V end lost 1 base, the J end lost 1 base, and 7 bases lay between the germline ends. CDR1 is MDHEN, CDR2 SYDVKM, per germline. The table lists this clone with a count of one. Authors' data handling: Estimated nucleated cell counts came from reference gene primer amplification. Using immunoSEQ multiplex PCR, the repertoire was profiled, and TCRdb retains in-frame clones only, with some absent. The D gene and trimming were derived from the DNA, and the V and J assignments and clone size from that table. This repertoire shows 120,000 or so clones, approximately 74% found once; its top ten account for 5.5%.

Sequenced: peripheral blood. The chain couples TRBV28 to TRBJ1-1, with D hard to call. The sequence came from a man aged 55 to 69 with acute or convalescent COVID-19. As DNA, the CDR3 is TGTGCCAGCAGTTTATTTGGAGGGAACACTGAAGCTTTCTTT. Translation: CASSLFGGNTEAFF. Drawing the rest from reference TRBV28 and TRBJ1-1, the complete variable domain is DVKVTQSSRYLVKRTGEKVFLECVQDMDHENMFWYRQDPGLGLRLIYFSYDVKMKEKGDIPEGYSVSREKKERFSLILESASTNQTSMYLCASSLFGGNTEAFFGQGTRLTVV.